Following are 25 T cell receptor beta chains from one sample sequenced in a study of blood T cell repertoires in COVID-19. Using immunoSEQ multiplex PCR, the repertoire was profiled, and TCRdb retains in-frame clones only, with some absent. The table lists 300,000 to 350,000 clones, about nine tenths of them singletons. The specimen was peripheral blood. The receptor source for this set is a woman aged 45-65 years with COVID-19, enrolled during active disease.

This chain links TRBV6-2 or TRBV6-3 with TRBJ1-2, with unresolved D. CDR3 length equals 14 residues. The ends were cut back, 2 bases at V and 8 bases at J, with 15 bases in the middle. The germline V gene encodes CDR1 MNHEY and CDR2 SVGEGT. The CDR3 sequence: CASSYLGSPSGYTF. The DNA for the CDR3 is TGTGCCAGCAGTTACCTCGGGTCACCCAGCGGCTACACCTTC.

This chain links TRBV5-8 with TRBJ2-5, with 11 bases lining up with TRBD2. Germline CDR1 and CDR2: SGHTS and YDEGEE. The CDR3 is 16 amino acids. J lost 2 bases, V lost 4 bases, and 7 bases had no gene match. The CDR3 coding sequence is TGTGCCAGCAGCATTGGGACTAGCGGCAATCAAGAGACCCAGTACTTC. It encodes CASSIGTSGNQETQYF. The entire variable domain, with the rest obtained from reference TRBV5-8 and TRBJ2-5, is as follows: EAGVTQSPTHLIKTRGQQATLRCSPISGHTSVYWYQQALGLGLQFLLWYDEGEERNRGNFPPRFSGRQFPNYSSELNVNALELEDSALYLCASSIGTSGNQETQYFGPGTRLLVL.

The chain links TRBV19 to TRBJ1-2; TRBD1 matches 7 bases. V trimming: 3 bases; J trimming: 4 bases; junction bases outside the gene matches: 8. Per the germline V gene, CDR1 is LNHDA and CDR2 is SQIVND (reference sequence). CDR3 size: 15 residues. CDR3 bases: TGTGCCAGTAGTATTCTGGGGACAGAGACCTATGGCTACACCTTC. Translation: CASSILGTETYGYTF.

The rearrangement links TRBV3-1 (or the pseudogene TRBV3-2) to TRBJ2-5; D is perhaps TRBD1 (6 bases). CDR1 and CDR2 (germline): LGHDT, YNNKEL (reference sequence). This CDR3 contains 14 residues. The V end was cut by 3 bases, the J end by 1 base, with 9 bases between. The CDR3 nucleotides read TGTGCCAGCAGCCACCGGGACACCCAAGAGACCCAGTACTTC. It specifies CASSHRDTQETQYF.

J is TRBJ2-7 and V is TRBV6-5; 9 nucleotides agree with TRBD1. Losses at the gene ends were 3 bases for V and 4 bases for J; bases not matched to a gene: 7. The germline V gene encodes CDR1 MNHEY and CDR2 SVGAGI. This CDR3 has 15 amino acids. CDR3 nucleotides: TGTGCCAGCAGTTATGGAACAGGGGGCGCATACGAGCAGTACTTC. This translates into CASSYGTGGAYEQYF.

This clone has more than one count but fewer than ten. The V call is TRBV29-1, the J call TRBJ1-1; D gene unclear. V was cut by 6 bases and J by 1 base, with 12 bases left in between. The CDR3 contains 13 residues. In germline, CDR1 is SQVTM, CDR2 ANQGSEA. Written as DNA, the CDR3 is TGCAGCGTACCTAACGTCGGGAACACTGAAGCTTTCTTT. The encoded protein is CSVPNVGNTEAFF.

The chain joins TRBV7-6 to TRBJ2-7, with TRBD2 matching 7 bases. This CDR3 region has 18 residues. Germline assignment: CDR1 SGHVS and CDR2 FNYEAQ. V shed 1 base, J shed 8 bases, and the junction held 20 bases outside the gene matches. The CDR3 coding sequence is TGTGCCAGCAGCTTAGAGGGTAGTTTGCTAGCGGACCTTGGGAAGCAGTACTTC. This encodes CASSLEGSLLADLGKQYF.

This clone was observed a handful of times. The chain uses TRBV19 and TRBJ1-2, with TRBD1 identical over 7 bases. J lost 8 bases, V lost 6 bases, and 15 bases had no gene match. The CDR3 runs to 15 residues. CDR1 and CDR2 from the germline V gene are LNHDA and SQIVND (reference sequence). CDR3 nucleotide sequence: TGTGCCAGTAGGGAACATGAGACAGGGTATAGAGGCTACACCTTC. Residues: CASREHETGYRGYTF.

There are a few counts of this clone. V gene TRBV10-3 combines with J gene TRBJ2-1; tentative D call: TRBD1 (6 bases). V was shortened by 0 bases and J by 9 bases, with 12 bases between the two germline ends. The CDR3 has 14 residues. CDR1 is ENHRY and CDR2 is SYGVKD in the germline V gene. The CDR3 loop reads CAISESNRVGEQFF. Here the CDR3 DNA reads TGTGCCATCAGTGAGTCTAACAGGGTAGGTGAGCAGTTCTTC.

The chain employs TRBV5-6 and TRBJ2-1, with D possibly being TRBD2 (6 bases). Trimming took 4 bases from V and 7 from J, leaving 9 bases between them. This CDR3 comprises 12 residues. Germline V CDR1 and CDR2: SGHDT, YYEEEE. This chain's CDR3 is CASSLARNEQFF. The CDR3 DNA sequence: TGTGCCAGCAGCCTAGCGCGGAATGAGCAGTTCTTC.

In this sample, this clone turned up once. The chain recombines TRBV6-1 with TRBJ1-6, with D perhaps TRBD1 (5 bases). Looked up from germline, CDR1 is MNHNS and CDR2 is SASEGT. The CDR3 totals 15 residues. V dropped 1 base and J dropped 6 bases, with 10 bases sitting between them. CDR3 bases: TGTGCCAGCAGTGAAGTTCGGGGGGTTAATTCACCCCTCCACTTT. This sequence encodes CASSEVRGVNSPLHF.

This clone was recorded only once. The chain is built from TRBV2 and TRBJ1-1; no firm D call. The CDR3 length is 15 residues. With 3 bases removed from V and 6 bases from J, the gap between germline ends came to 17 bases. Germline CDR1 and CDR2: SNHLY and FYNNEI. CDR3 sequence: CASSDTPSRVAEAFF. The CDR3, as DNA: TGTGCCAGCAGTGACACCCCGTCACGGGTCGCTGAAGCTTTCTTT. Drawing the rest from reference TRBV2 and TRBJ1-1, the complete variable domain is EPEVTQTPSHQVTQMGQEVILRCVPISNHLYFYWYRQILGQKVEFLVSFYNNEISEKSEIFDDQFSVERPDGSNFTLKIRSTKLEDSAMYFCASSDTPSRVAEAFFGQGTRLTVV.

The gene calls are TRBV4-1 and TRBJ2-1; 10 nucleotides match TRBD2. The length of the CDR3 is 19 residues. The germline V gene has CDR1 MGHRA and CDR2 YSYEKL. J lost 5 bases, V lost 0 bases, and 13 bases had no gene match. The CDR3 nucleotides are TGCGCCAGCAGCCAAGATCCTAGCGGGAGATGGGCGACGGACAATGAGCAGTTCTTC. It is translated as CASSQDPSGRWATDNEQFF.

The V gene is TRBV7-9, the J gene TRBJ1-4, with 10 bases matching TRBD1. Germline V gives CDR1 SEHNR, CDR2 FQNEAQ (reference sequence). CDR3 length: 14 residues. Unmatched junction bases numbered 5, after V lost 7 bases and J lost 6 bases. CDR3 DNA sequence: TGTGCCAGCACCAGGACAGGGGGAGATGAAAAACTGTTTTTT. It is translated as CASTRTGGDEKLFF. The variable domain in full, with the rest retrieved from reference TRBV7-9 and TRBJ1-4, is DTGVSQNPRHKITKRGQNVTFRCDPISEHNRLYWYRQTLGQGPEFLTYFQNEAQLEKSRLLSDRFSAERPKGSFSTLEIQRTEQGDSAMYLCASTRTGGDEKLFFGSGTQLSVL.

Written as DNA, the CDR3 is TGTGCCACCAGCAGAAAGGGGTCATCGTCAAATCAGCCCCAGCATTTT. It specifies CATSRKGSSSNQPQHF. The chain couples TRBV15 to TRBJ1-5; D is possibly TRBD1 (5 bases). Germline CDR1 is LNHNV and CDR2 is YYDKDF (reference sequence). The CDR3 runs 16 residues. With 2 bases removed from V and 4 bases from J, the gap between germline ends came to 15 bases.

The DNA of the CDR3 is TGTGCCAGCAGCTTGGACGGGACTAGCGGTCGGCAGTTCTTC. Translated: CASSLDGTSGRQFF. The rearrangement joins TRBV11-2 to TRBJ2-1, with 11 bases identical to TRBD2. The germline V gene has CDR1 SGHAT and CDR2 FQNNGV. This CDR3 spans 14 amino acids. V lost 3 bases to trimming and J lost 12 bases; unmatched junction nucleotides: 7.

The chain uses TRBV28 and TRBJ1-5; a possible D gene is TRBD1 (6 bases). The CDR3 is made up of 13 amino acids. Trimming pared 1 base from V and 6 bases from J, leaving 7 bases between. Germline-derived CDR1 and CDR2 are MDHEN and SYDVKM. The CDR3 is CASSLLGGQPQHF. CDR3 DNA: TGTGCCAGCAGTTTATTAGGGGGTCAGCCCCAGCATTTT.

The chain's CDR3 is CSVSPGTALGGTGYTF. The CDR3, as DNA: TGCAGCGTTAGCCCCGGGACAGCCCTGGGTGGGACTGGCTACACCTTC. The chain combines TRBV29-1 with TRBJ1-2; 7 bases line up with TRBD1. The germline gives CDR1 SQVTM, CDR2 ANQGSEA. The V gene end was trimmed by 5 bases and the J gene end by 7 bases; junction bases not matched to a gene: 19. This CDR3 spans 16 amino acids.

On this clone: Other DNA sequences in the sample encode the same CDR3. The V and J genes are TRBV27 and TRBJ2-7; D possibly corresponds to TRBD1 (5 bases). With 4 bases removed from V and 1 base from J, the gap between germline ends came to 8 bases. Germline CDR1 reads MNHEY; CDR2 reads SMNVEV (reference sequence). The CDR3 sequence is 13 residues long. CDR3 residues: CASSSHRSYEQYF. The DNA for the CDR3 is TGTGCCAGCAGTTCTCACAGGTCCTACGAGCAGTACTTC.

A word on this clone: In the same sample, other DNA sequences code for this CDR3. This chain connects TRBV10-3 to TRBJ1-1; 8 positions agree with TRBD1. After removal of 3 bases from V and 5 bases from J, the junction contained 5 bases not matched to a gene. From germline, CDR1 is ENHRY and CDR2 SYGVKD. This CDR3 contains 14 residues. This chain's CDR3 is CAISDQGAGTEAFF. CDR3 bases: TGTGCCATCAGTGATCAGGGGGCAGGAACTGAAGCTTTCTTT.

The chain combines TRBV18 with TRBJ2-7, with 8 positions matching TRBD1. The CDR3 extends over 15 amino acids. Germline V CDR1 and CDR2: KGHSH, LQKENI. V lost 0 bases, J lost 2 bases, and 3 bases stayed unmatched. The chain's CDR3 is CASSPPQGGPYEQYF. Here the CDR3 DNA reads TGTGCCAGCTCACCACCACAGGGGGGACCCTACGAGCAGTACTTC. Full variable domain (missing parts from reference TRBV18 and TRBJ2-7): NAGVMQNPRHLVRRRGQEARLRCSPMKGHSHVYWYRQLPEEGLKFMVYLQKENIIDESGMPKERFSAEFPKEGPSILRIQQVVRGDSAAYFCASSPPQGGPYEQYFGPGTRLTVT.

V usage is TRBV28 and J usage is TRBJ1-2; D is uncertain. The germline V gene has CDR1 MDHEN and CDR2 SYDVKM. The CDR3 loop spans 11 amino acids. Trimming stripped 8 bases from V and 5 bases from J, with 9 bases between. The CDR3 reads CASGLLYGYTF. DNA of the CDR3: TGTGCCAGCGGACTACTTTATGGCTACACCTTC.

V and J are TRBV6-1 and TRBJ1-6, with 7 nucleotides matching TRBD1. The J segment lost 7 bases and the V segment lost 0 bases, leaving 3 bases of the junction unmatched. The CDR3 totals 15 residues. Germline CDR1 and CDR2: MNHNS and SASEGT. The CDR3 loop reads CASSEAQGTNSPLHF. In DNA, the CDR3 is TGTGCCAGCAGTGAAGCACAGGGGACGAATTCACCCCTCCACTTT.

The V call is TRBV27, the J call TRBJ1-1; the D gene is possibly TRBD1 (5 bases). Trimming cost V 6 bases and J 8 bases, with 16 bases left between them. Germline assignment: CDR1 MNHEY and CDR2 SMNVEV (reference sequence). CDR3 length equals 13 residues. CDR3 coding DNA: TGTGCCAGCAGCCCAACAGGACCGTACGAAGCTTTCTTT. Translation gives CASSPTGPYEAFF.

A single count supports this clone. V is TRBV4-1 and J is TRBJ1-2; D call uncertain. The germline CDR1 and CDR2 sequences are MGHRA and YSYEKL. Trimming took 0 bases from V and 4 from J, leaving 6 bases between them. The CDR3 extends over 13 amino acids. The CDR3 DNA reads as TGCGCCAGCAGCCAAGAGGGGAGCTATGGCTACACCTTC. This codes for CASSQEGSYGYTF.